The present entry profiles one T cell receptor (beta chain) with its context. Looked up from germline, CDR1 is WSHSY and CDR2 is SAAADI. The V gene lost 7 bases and the J gene lost 6 bases, with 15 bases spanning the gap. The CDR3 is 14 amino acids. The sample comes from a study of blood T cell repertoires in COVID-19. Overall study: COVID-19 samples from acute and convalescent phases originated in the United States, Italy and Spain. PBMCs, B-cell-depleted T cells, or T cells provided the cDNA or gDNA that made up the material.

Source study methods: Estimation of nucleated cell counts was performed using reference gene primer amplification. The protocol was immunoSEQ multiplex PCR, while the TCRdb copy is restricted to in-frame clones and leaves out a portion. D and trimming were read from the DNA, whereas the V and J calls and clone size are those reported in that table. The table lists 100,000 or so clones, about 80% of them singletons. The V and J genes are TRBV10-2 and TRBJ2-2; the D gene is possibly TRBD1 (6 bases). This clonotype was sampled from a human donor in a cohort sampled during active COVID-19. The sequencing input was peripheral blood. Written as DNA, the CDR3 is TGCGCCAGCAACTCCCAGGGGTTTGCCGGGGAGCTGTTTTTT. This codes for CASNSQGFAGELFF.